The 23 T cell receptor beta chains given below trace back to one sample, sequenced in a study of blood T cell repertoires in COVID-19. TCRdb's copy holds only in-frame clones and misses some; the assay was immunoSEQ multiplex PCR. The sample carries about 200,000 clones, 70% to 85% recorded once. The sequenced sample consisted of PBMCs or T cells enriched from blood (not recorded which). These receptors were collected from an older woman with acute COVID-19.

The CDR3 loop reads CSASSGRHTGELFF. The CDR3 DNA reads as TGCAGTGCTAGTAGCGGGAGGCACACCGGGGAGCTGTTTTTT. The chain links TRBV20-1 to TRBJ2-2; 10 nucleotides align to TRBD2. With V trimmed by 3 bases and J by 3 bases, 1 base remained unmatched. CDR3 size: 14 residues. The V gene's germline CDR1 is DFQATT and CDR2 SNEGSKA (reference sequence).

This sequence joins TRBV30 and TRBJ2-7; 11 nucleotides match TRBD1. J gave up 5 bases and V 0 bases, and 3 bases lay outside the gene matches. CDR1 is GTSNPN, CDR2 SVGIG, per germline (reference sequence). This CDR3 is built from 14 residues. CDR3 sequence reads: CAWSVWGQGDEQYF. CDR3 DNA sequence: TGTGCCTGGAGTGTGTGGGGACAGGGGGACGAGCAGTACTTC. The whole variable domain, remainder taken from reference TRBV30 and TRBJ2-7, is SQTIHQWPATLVQPVGSPLSLECTVEGTSNPNLYWYRQAAGRGLQLLFYSVGIGQISSEVPQNLSASRPQDRQFILSSKKLLLSDSGFYLCAWSVWGQGDEQYFGPGTRLTVT.

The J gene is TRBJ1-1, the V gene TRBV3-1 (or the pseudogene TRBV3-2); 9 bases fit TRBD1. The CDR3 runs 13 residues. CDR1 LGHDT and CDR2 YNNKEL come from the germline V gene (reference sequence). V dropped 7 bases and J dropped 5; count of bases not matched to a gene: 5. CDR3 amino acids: CASIKGQGTEAFF. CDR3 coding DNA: TGTGCCAGCATCAAGGGACAGGGAACTGAAGCTTTCTTT.

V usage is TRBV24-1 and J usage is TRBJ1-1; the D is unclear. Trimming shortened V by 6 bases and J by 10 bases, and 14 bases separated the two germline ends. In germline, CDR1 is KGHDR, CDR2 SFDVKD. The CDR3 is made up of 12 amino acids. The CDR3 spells CATSSGGRGAFF. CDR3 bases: TGTGCCACCAGTTCGGGAGGGCGCGGAGCTTTCTTT.

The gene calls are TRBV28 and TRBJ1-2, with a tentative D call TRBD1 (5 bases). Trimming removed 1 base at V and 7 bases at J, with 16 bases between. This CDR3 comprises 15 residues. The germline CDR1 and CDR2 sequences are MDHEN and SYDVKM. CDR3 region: CASSLLSGQHSGYTF. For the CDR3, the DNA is TGTGCCAGCAGTTTATTGTCAGGGCAACATAGTGGCTACACCTTC.

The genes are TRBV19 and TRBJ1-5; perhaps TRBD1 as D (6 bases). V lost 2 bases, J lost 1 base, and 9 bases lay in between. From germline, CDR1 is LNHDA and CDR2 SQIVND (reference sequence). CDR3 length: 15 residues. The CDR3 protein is CASSINRASNQPQHF. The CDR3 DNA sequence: TGTGCCAGTAGTATAAACAGGGCAAGCAATCAGCCCCAGCATTTT. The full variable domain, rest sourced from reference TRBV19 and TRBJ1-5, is DGGITQSPKYLFRKEGQNVTLSCEQNLNHDAMYWYRQDPGQGLRLIYYSQIVNDFQKGDIAEGYSVSREKKESFPLTVTSAQKNPTAFYLCASSINRASNQPQHFGDGTRLSIL.

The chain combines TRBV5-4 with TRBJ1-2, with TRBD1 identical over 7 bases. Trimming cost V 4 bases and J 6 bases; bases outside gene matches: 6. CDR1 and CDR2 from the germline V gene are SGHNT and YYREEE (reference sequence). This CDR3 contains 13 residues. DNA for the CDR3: TGTGCCAGCAGCACAAGTACAGGGGATGGCTACACCTTC. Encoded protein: CASSTSTGDGYTF. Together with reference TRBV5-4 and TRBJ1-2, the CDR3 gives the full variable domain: ETGVTQSPTHLIKTRGQQVTLRCSSQSGHNTVSWYQQALGQGPQFIFQYYREEENGRGNFPPRFSGLQFPNYSSELNVNALELDDSALYLCASSTSTGDGYTFGSGTRLTVV.

This CDR3 reads CASSYSRQDPYGYTF. CDR3 DNA sequence: TGTGCCAGCAGTTACTCCAGACAGGACCCCTATGGCTACACCTTC. The chain links TRBV6-2 or TRBV6-3 to TRBJ1-2, with a tentative D call TRBD1 (6 bases). Germline CDR1 and CDR2: MNHEY and SVGEGT. The CDR3 runs 15 residues. The V gene lost 0 bases and the J gene lost 4 bases, with 12 bases spanning the gap.

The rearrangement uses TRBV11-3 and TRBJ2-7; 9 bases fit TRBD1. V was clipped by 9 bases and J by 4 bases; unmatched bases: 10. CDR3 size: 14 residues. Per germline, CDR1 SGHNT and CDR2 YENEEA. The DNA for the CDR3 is TGTGCCAGTCCCGTCCGGGACAGGGAATACGAGCAGTACTTC. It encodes CASPVRDREYEQYF.

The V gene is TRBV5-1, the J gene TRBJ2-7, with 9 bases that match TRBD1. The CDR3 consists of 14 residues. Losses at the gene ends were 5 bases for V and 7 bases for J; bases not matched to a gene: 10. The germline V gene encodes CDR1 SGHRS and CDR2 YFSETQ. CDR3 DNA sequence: TGCGCCAGCAGTCCGGGACAGGGTATTGGAGAGCAGTACTTC. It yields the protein CASSPGQGIGEQYF.

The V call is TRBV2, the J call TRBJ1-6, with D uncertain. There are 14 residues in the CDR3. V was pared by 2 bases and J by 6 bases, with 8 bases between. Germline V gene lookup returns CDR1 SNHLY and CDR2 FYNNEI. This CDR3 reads CASSEQRSNSPLHF. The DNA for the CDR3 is TGTGCCAGCAGTGAACAGAGGTCTAATTCACCCCTCCACTTT.

This CDR3 reads CASSQDLTPWTGGGRNNEQFF. The CDR3 bases are TGCGCCAGCAGCCAAGACTTGACCCCCTGGACAGGGGGCGGTAGGAACAATGAGCAGTTCTTC. The chain links TRBV4-3 to TRBJ2-1; 11 bases are shared with TRBD1. V dropped 0 bases and J dropped 5; count of bases not matched to a gene: 18. The CDR3 has 21 residues. Germline lookup yields CDR1 LGHNA and CDR2 YSLEER.

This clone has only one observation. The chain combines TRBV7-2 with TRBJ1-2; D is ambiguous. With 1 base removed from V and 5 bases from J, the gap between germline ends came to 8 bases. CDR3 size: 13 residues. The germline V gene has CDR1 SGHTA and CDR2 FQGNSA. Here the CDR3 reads CASSLVESYGYTF. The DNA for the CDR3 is TGTGCCAGCAGCTTAGTAGAGAGTTATGGCTACACCTTC. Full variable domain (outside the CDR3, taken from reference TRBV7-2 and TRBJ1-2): GAGVSQSPSNKVTEKGKDVELRCDPISGHTALYWYRQSLGQGLEFLIYFQGNSAPDKSGLPSDRFSAERTGGSVSTLTIQRTQQEDSAVYLCASSLVESYGYTFGSGTRLTVV.

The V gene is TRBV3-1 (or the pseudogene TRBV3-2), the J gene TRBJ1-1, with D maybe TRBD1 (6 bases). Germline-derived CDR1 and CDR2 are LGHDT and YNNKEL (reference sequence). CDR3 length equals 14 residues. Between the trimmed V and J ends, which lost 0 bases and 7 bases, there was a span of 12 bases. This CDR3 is CASSQDQGTSEAFF. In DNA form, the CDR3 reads TGTGCCAGCAGCCAAGATCAGGGGACGAGTGAAGCTTTCTTT.

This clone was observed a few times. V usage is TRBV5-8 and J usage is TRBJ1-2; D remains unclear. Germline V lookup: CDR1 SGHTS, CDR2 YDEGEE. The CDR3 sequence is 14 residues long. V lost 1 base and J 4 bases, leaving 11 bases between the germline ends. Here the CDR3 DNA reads TGTGCCAGCAGCTTGACGTTGAGGGCCTATGGCTACACCTTC. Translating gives CASSLTLRAYGYTF.

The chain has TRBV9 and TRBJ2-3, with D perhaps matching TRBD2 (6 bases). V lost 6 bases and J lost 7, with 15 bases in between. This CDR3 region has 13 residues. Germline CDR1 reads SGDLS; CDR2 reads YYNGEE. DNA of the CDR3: TGTGCCAGCAACGACGGGAGTGTGAATACGCAGTATTTT. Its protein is CASNDGSVNTQYF.

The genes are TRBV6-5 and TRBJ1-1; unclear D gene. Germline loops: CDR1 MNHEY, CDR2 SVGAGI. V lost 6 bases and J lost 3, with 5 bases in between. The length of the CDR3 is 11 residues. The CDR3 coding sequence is TGTGCCAGCAGGCAGTACACTGAAGCTTTCTTT. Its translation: CASRQYTEAFF.

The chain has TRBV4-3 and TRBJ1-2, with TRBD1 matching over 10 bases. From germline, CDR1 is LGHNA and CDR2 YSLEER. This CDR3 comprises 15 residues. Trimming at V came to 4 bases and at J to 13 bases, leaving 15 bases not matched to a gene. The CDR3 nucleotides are TGCGCCAGCAGCCCAGTGCTAGAGACAGGGGGCCTCGGCACCTTC. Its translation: CASSPVLETGGLGTF.

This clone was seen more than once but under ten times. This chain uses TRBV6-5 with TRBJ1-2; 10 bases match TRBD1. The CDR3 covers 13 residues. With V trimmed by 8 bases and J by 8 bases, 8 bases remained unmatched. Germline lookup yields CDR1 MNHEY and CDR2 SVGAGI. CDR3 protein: CASRLTGGVGYTF. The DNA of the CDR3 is TGTGCCAGCCGATTGACAGGGGGCGTAGGCTACACCTTC.

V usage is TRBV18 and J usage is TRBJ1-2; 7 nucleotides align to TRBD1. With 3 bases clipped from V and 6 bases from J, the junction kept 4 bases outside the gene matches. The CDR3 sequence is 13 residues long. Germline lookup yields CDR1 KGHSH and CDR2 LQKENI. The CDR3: CASSPLGQDGYTF. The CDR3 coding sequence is TGTGCCAGCTCACCTCTTGGACAGGATGGCTACACCTTC.

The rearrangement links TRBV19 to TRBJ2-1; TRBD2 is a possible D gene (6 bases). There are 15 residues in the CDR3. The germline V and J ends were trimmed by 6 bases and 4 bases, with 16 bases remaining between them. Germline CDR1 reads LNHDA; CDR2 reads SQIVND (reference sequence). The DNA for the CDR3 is TGTGCCAGTAGCATACTAGCAGAGACTTACAATGAGCAGTTCTTC. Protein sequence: CASSILAETYNEQFF.

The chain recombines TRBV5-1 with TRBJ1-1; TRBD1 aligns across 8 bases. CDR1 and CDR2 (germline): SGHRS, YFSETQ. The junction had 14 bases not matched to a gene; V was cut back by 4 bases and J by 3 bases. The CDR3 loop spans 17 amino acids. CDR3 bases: TGCGCCAGCAGCCTGCGATTAATTGGACAGGGATACACTGAAGCTTTCTTT. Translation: CASSLRLIGQGYTEAFF.

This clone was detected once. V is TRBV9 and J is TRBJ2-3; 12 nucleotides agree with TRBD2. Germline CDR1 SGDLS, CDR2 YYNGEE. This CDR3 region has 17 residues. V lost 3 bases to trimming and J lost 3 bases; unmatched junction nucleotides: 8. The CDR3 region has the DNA TGTGCCAGCAGCGAGACTAGCGGGGGCCACCTGACAGATACGCAGTATTTT. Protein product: CASSETSGGHLTDTQYF. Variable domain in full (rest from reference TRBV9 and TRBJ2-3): DSGVTQTPKHLITATGQRVTLRCSPRSGDLSVYWYQQSLDQGLQFLIQYYNGEERAKGNILERFSAQQFPDLHSELNLSSLELGDSALYFCASSETSGGHLTDTQYFGPGTRLTVL.